The source of this T cell receptor beta chain is a study of cytomegalovirus exposure and HLA in healthy donors. The PCR contained 60 Vbeta and 13 Jbeta primers. The table came from immunoSEQ multiplex PCR; TCRdb's copy has only in-frame clones and leaves some out. The profile shows about 140,000 clones, about 73% of them singletons. The CDR3 has 13 residues. The trim removed 6 bases at V and 3 bases at J, leaving 2 bases unmatched. Germline V gene data show CDR1 as MDHEN and CDR2 as SYDVKM. This clone was observed once. This chain connects TRBV28 to TRBJ1-2; 9 nucleotides line up with TRBD1. The source of this sequence is a woman in her fifties or sixties in good health and CMV-seropositive. The sample consisted of PBMCs. In nucleotides, the CDR3 is TGTGCCAGCAGGACAGGGGGGGACTATGGCTACACCTTC. This translates into CASRTGGDYGYTF.